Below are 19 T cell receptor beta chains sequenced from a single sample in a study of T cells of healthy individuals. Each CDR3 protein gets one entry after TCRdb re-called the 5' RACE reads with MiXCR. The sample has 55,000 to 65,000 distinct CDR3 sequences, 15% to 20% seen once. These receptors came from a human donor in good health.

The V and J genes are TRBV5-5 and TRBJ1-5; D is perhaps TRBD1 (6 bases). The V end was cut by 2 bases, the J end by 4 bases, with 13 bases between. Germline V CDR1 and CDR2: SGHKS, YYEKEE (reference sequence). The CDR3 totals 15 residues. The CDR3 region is CASSFQQGLNQPQHF. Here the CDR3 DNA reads TGTGCCAGCAGCTTTCAACAGGGACTAAATCAGCCCCAGCATTTT.

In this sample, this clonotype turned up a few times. The CDR3 bases are TGTGCCAGCAACCGACAGAGCTCCTATAATTCACCCCTCCACTTT. It is translated as CASNRQSSYNSPLHF. The genes are TRBV2 and TRBJ1-6, with D tentatively TRBD1 (5 bases). The CDR3 runs 15 residues. V was clipped by 7 bases and J by 0 bases, with 10 bases between them. The germline CDR1 and CDR2 sequences are SNHLY and FYNNEI. The full variable domain, completed using reference TRBV2 and TRBJ1-6, is EPEVTQTPSHQVTQMGQEVILRCVPISNHLYFYWYRQILGQKVEFLVSFYNNEISEKSEIFDDQFSVERPDGSNFTLKIRSTKLEDSAMYFCASNRQSSYNSPLHFGNGTRLTVT.

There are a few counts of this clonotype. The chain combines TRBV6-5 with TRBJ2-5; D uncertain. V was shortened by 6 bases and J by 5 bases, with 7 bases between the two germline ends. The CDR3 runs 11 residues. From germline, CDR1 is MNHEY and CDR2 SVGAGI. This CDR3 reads CASRAVETQYF. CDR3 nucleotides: TGTGCCAGCAGAGCTGTCGAGACCCAGTACTTC.

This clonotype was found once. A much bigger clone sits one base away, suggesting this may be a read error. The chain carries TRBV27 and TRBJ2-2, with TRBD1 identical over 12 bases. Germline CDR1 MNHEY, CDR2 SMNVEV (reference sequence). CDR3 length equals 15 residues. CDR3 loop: CVSTSGTGGFGELFF. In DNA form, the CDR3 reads TGTGTCAGCACGTCCGGGACAGGGGGCTTCGGGGAGCTGTTTTTT.

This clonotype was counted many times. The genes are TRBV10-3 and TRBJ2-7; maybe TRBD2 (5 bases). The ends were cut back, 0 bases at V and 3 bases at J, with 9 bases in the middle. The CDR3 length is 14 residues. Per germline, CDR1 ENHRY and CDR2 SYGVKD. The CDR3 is CAISESGEGYEQYF. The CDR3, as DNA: TGTGCCATCAGTGAGTCAGGCGAGGGCTACGAGCAGTACTTC.

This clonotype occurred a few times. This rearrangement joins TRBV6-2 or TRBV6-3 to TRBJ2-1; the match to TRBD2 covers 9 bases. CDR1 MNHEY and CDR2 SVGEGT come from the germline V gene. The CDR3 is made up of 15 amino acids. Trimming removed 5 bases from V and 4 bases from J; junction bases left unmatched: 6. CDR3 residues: CASSPRLAAYNEQFF. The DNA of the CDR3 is TGTGCCAGCAGTCCCCGACTAGCGGCATACAATGAGCAGTTCTTC.

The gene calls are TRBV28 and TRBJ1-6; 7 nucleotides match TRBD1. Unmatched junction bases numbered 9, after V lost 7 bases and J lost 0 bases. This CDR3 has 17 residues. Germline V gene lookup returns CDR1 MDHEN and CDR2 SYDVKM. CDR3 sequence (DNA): TGTGCCAGCAACCCCGGGGACAGTAGCTCCTATAATTCACCCCTCCACTTT. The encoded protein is CASNPGDSSSYNSPLHF.

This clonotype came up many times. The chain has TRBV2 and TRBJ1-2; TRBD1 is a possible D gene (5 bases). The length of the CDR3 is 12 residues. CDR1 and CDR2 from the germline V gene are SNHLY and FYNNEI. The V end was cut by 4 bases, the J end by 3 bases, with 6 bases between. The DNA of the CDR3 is TGTGCCAGCAGTGGGGGGGACTATGGCTACACCTTC. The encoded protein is CASSGGDYGYTF.

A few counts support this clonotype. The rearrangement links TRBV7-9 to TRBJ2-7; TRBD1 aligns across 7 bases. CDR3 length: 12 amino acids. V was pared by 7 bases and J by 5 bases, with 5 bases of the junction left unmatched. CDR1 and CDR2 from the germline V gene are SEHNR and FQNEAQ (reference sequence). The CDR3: CASTLTGDEQYF. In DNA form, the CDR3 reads TGTGCCAGCACCCTAACAGGGGACGAGCAGTACTTC.

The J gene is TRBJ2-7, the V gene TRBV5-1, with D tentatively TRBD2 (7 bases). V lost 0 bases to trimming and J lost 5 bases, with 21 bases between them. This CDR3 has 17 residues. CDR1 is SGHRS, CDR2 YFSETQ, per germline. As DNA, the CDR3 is TGCGCCAGCAGCTTGGCCATACGAGGGGGGGCCGTGGACGAGCAGTACTTC. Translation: CASSLAIRGGAVDEQYF. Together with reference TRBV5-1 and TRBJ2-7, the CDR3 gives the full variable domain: KAGVTQTPRYLIKTRGQQVTLSCSPISGHRSVSWYQQTPGQGLQFLFEYFSETQRNKGNFPGRFSGRQFSNSRSEMNVSTLELGDSALYLCASSLAIRGGAVDEQYFGPGTRLTVT.

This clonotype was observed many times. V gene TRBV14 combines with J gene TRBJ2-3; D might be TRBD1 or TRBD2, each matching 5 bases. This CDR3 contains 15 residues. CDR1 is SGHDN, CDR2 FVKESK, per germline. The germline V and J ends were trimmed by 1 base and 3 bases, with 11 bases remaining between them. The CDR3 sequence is CASSQVGVRTDTQYF. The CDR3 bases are TGTGCCAGCAGCCAAGTGGGGGTACGGACAGATACGCAGTATTTT.

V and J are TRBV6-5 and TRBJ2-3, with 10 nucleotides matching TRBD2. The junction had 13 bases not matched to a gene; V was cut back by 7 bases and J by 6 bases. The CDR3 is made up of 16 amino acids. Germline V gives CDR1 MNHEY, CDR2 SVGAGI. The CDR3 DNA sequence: TGTGCCAGCAATGGGGAGGCTAGCGGGGGAAGGGATACGCAGTATTTT. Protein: CASNGEASGGRDTQYF.

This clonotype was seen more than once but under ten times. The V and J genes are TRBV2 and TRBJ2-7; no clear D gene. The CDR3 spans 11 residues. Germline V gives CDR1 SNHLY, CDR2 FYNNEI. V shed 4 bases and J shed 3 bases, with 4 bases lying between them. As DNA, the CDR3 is TGTGCCAGCAGTGTGCTCTACGAGCAGTACTTC. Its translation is CASSVLYEQYF.

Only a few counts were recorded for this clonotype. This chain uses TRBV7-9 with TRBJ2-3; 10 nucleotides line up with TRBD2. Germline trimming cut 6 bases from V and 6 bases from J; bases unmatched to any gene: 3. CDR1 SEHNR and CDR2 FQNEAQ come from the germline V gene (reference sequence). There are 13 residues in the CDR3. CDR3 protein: CASRVSGRDTQYF. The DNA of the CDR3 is TGTGCCAGCAGGGTTAGCGGGAGGGATACGCAGTATTTT.

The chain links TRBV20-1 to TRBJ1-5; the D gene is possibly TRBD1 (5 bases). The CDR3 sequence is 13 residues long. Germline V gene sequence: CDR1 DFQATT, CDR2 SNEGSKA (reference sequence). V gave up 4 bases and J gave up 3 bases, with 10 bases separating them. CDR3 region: CSANQGANQPQHF. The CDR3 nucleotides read TGCAGTGCTAACCAGGGTGCCAATCAGCCCCAGCATTTT.

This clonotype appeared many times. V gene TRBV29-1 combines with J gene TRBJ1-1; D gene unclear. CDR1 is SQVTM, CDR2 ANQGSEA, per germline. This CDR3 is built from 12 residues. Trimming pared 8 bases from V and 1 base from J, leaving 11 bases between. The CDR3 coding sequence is TGCAGCATACGAACAAAGAACACTGAAGCTTTCTTT. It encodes CSIRTKNTEAFF.

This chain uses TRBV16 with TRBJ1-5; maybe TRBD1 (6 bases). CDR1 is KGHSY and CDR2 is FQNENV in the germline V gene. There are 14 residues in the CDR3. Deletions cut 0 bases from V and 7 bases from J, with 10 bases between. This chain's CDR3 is CASSQSQGYQPQHF. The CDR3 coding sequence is TGTGCCAGCAGCCAATCCCAGGGGTACCAGCCCCAGCATTTT.

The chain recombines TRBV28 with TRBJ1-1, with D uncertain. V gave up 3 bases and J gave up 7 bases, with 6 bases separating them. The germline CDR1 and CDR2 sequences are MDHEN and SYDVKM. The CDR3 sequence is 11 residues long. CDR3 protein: CASSFQVEAFF. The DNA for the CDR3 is TGTGCCAGCAGTTTCCAGGTTGAAGCTTTCTTT.

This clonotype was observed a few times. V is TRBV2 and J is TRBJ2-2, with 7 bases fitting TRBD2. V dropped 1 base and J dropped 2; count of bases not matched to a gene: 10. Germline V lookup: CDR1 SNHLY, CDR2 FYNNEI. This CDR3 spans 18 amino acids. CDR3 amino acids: CASSEVGTTGSNTGELFF. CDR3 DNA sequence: TGTGCCAGCAGTGAAGTTGGGACTACGGGGTCCAACACCGGGGAGCTGTTTTTT.